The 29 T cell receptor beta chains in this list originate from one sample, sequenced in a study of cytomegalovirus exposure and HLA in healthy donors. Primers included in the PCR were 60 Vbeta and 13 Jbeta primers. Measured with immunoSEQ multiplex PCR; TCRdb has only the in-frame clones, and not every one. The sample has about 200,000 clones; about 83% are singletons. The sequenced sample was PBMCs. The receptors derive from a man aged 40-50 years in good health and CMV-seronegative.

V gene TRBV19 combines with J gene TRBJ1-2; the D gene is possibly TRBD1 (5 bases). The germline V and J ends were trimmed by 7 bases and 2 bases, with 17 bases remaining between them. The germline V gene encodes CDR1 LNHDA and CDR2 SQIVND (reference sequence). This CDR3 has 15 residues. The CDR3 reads CASTPMAGVNYGYTF. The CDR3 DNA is TGTGCCAGTACCCCAATGGCGGGGGTCAACTATGGCTACACCTTC. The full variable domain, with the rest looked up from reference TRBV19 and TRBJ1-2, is DGGITQSPKYLFRKEGQNVTLSCEQNLNHDAMYWYRQDPGQGLRLIYYSQIVNDFQKGDIAEGYSVSREKKESFPLTVTSAQKNPTAFYLCASTPMAGVNYGYTFGSGTRLTVV.

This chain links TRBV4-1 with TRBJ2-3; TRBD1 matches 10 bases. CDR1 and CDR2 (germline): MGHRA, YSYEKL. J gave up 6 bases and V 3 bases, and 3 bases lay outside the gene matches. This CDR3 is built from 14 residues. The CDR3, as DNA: TGCGCCAGCAGCCACGGGACAGGGGAGGATACGCAGTATTTT. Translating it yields CASSHGTGEDTQYF.

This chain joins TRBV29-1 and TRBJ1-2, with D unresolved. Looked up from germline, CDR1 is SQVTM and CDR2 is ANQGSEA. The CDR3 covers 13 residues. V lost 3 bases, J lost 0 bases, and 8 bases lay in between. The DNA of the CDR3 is TGCAGCGTTGACGGGTTATCTAACTATGGCTACACCTTC. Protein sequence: CSVDGLSNYGYTF.

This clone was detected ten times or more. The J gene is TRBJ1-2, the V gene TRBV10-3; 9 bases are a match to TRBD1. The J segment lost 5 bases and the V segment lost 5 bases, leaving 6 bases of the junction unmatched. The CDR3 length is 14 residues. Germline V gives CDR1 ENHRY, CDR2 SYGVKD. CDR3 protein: CAISFYGTGYGYTF. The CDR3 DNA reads TGTGCCATCAGTTTCTACGGGACAGGGTATGGCTACACCTTC.

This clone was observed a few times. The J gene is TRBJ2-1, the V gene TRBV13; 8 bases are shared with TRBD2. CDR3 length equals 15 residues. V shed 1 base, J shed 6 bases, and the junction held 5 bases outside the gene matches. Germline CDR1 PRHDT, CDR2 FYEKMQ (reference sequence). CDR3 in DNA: TGTGCCAGCAGCTTAGCGGGAGGGCCGGGCAATGAGCAGTTCTTC. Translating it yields CASSLAGGPGNEQFF.

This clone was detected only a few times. Here the CDR3 DNA reads TGTGCCAGTAGTAGGGACTCTTACTACAATGAGCAGTTCTTC. This gives the protein CASSRDSYYNEQFF. The chain uses TRBV19 and TRBJ2-1, with D possibly matching TRBD2 (6 bases). Germline CDR1 is LNHDA and CDR2 is SQIVND (reference sequence). V was cut by 4 bases and J by 3 bases, with 10 bases left in between. The CDR3 contains 14 residues.

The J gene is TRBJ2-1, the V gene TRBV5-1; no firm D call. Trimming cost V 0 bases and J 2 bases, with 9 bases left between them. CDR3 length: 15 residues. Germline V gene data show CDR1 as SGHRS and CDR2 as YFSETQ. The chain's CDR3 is CASSLATATYNEQFF. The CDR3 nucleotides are TGCGCCAGCAGCTTGGCCACTGCTACCTACAATGAGCAGTTCTTC. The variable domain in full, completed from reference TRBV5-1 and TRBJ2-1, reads KAGVTQTPRYLIKTRGQQVTLSCSPISGHRSVSWYQQTPGQGLQFLFEYFSETQRNKGNFPGRFSGRQFSNSRSEMNVSTLELGDSALYLCASSLATATYNEQFFGPGTRLTVL.

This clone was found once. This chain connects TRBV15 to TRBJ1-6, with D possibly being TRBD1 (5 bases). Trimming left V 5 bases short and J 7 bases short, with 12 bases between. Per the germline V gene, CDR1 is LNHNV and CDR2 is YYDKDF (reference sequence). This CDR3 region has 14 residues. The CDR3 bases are TGTGCCACCAGCGGAGTTCAGGGAAATTCACCCCTCCACTTT. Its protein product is CATSGVQGNSPLHF.

The CDR3 DNA follows: TGTGCCAGCAGCCGAAATAGTGTCGGCACTGAAGCTTTCTTT. Amino acid sequence: CASSRNSVGTEAFF. V gene TRBV6-5 combines with J gene TRBJ1-1, with no clear D. Germline V lookup: CDR1 MNHEY, CDR2 SVGAGI. Trimming took 6 bases from V and 4 from J, leaving 15 bases between them. The CDR3 runs 14 residues.

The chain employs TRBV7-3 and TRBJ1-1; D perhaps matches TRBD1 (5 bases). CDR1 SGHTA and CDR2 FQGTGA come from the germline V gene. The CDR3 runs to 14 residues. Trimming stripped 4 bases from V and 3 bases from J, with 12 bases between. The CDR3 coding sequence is TGTGCCAGCAGCTGGGGGGGAGGGGACACTGAAGCTTTCTTT. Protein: CASSWGGGDTEAFF.

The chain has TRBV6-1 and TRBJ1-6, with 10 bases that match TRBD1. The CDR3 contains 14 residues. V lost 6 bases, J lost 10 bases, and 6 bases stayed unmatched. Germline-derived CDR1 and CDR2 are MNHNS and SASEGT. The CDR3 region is CASSARTGGSPLHF. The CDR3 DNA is TGTGCCAGCAGCGCCAGGACAGGGGGGTCACCCCTCCACTTT.

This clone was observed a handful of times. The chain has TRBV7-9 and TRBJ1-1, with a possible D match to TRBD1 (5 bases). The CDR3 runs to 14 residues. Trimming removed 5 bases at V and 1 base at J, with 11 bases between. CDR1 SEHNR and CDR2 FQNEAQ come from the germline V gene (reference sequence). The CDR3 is CASSLIDRNTEAFF. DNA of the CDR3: TGTGCCAGCAGCCTAATAGACAGGAACACTGAAGCTTTCTTT.

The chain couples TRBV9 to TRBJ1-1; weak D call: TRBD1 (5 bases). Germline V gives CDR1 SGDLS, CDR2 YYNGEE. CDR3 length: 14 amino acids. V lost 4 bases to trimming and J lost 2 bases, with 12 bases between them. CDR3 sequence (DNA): TGTGCCAGCAGCCCCTCAGGGACTAACACTGAAGCTTTCTTT. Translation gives CASSPSGTNTEAFF.

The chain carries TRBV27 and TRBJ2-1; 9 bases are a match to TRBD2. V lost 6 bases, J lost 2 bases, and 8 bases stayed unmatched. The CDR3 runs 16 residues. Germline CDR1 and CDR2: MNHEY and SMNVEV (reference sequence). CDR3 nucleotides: TGTGCCAGCAGGACTGGGGCTAGCGGGGCCTACAATGAGCAGTTCTTC. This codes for CASRTGASGAYNEQFF.

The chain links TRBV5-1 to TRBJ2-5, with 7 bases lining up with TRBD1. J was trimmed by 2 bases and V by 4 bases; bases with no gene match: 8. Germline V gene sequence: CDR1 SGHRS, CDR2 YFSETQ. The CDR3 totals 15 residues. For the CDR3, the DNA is TGCGCCAGCAGCACCCAGACAGGGTTACAAGAGACCCAGTACTTC. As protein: CASSTQTGLQETQYF.

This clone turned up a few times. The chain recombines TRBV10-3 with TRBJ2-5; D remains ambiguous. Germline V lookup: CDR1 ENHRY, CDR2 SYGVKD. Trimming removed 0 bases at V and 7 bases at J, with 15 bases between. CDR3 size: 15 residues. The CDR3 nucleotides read TGTGCCATCAGTGAGTCGGTGGCAGGTGTGGGGACCCAGTACTTC. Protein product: CAISESVAGVGTQYF.

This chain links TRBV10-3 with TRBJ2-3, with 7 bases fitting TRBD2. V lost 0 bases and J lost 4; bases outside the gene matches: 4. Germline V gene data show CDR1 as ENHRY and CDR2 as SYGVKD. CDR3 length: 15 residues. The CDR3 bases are TGTGCCATCAGTGAGTCCGGGGGGAAGCCAGATACGCAGTATTTT. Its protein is CAISESGGKPDTQYF.

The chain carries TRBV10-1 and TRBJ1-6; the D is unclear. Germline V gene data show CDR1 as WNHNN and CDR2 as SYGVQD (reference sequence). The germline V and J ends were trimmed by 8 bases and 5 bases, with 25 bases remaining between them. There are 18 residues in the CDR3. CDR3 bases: TGCGCCAGCCGCTTAAACCCCACGAGGTCCCGGCATAATTCACCCCTCCACTTT. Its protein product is CASRLNPTRSRHNSPLHF.

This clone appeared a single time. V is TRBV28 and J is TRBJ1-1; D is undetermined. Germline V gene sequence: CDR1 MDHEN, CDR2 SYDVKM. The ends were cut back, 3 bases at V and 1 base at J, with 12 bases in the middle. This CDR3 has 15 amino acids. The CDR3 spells CASSLYQTKNTEAFF. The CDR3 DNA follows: TGTGCCAGCAGTTTGTACCAGACAAAGAACACTGAAGCTTTCTTT.

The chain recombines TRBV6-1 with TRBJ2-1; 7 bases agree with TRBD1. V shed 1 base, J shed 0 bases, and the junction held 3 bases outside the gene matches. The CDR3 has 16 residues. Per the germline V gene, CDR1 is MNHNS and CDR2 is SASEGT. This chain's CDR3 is CASSEVGTASYNEQFF. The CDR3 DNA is TGTGCCAGCAGTGAAGTCGGGACAGCCTCCTACAATGAGCAGTTCTTC.

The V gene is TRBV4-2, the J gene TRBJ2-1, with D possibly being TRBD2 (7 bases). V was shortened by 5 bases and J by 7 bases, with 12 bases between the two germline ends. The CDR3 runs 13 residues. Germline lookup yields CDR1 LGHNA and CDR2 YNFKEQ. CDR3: CASSGGARNEQFF. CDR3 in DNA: TGTGCCAGCAGCGGGGGGGCTAGGAATGAGCAGTTCTTC.

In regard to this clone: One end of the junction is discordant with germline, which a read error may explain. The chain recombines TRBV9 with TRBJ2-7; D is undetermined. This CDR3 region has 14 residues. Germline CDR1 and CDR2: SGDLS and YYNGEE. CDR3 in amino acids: CVSSVGPNPYEQYF. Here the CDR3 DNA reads TGTGTCAGCAGCGTTGGGCCAAATCCTTACGAGCAGTACTTC.

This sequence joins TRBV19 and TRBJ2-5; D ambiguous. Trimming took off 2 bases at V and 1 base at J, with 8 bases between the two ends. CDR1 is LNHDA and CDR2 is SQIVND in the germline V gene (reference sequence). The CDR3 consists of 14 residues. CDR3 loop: CASSISDIQETQYF. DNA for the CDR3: TGTGCCAGTAGTATATCAGATATCCAAGAGACCCAGTACTTC.

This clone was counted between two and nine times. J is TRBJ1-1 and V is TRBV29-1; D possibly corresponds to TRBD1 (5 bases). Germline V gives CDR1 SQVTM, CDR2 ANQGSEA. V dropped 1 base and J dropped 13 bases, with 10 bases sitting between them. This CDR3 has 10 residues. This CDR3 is CSVEGPGVFF. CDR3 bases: TGCAGCGTTGAAGGTCCGGGGGTTTTCTTT.

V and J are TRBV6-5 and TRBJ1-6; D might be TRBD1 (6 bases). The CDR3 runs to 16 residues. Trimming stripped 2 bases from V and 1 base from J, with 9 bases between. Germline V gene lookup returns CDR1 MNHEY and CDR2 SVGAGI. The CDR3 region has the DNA TGTGCCAGCAGTTACGCACAGGGATCCTATAATTCACCCCTCCACTTT. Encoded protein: CASSYAQGSYNSPLHF.

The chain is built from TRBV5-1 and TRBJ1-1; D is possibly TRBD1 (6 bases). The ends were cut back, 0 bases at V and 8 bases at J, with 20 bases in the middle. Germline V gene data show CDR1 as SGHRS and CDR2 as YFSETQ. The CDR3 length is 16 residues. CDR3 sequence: CASSLALRTVDSEAFF. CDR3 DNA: TGCGCCAGCAGCTTGGCGTTACGGACAGTCGATTCAGAAGCTTTCTTT.

The CDR3 DNA follows: TGCGCCAGCAGCCCACTCGAGAGGGAGGGCTACACCTTC. Residues: CASSPLEREGYTF. V and J are TRBV5-1 and TRBJ1-2, with D hard to call. The CDR3 loop spans 13 amino acids. Germline V gene data show CDR1 as SGHRS and CDR2 as YFSETQ. Trimming shortened V by 4 bases and J by 8 bases, and 15 bases separated the two germline ends.

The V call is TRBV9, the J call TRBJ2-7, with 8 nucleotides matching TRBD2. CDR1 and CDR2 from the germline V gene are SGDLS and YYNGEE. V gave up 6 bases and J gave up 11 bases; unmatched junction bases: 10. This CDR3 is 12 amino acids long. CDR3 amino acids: CASTRGGLHEYF. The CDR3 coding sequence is TGTGCCAGCACCCGGGGGGGACTCCACGAGTACTTC.

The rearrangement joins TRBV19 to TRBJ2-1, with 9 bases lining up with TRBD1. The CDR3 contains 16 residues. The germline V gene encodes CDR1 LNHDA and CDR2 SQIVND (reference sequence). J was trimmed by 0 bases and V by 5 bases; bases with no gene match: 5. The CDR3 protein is CASSPGTGSSYNEQFF. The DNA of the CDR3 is TGTGCCAGTAGTCCCGGGACAGGGAGCTCCTACAATGAGCAGTTCTTC.